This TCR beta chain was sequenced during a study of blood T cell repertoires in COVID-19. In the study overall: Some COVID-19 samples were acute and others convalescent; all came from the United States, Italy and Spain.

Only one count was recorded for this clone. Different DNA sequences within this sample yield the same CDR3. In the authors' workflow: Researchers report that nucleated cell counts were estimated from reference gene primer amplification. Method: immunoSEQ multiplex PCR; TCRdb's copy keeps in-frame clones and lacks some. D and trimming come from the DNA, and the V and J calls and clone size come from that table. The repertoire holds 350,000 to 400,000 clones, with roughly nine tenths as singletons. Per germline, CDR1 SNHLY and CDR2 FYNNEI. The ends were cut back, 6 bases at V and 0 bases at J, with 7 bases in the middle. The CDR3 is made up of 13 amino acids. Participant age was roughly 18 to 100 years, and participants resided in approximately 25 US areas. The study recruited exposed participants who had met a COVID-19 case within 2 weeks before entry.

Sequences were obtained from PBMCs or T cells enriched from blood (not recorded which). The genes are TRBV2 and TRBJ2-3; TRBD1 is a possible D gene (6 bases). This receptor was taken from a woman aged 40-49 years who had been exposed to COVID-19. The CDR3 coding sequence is TGTGCCAGCAGAAGGGGGAGCACAGATACGCAGTATTTT. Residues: CASRRGSTDTQYF.